The clone carrying this T cell receptor (beta chain) has a single count. These data come from a study of blood T cell repertoires in COVID-19. The authors' processing: The authors estimated nucleated cell counts from reference gene primer amplification. This table comes from immunoSEQ multiplex PCR, and its TCRdb copy is limited to in-frame clones, with some not included. That table is the source of V, J and clone size, and D and trimming were worked out from the DNA. This table has 250,000 or so clones, more than 75% appearing once. The germline CDR1 and CDR2 sequences are SGHTA and FQGNSA. The CDR3 runs 16 residues. The V gene end was trimmed by 5 bases and the J gene end by 3 bases; junction bases not matched to a gene: 3.

Sequences were obtained from PBMCs or T cells enriched from blood (not recorded which). The V call is TRBV7-2, the J call TRBJ2-5, with 16 nucleotides matching TRBD2. The TCR was taken from a man aged 40-49 years who had recovered from COVID-19. The DNA for the CDR3 is TGTGCCAGCAGCAGGGGACTAGCGGGGGGGGAAGAGACCCAGTACTTC. Encoded protein: CASSRGLAGGEETQYF.